One and the same sample provided the 14 T cell receptor beta chains below, sequenced in a study of T cell responses to AZD1222 COVID-19 vaccine. Generated by immunoSEQ multiplex PCR, the TCRdb table keeps only in-frame clones and is missing some. The data show more than 60,000 clones, approximately 83% seen once. The input for sequencing was peripheral blood, taken 28 days after the second AZD1222 dose. The receptors were gathered from an adult who received the AZD1222 COVID-19 vaccine.

The chain is built from TRBV2 and TRBJ1-4; D gene ambiguous. V dropped 2 bases and J dropped 3 bases, with 10 bases sitting between them. The CDR3 runs to 15 residues. The germline CDR1 and CDR2 sequences are SNHLY and FYNNEI. The CDR3 region has the DNA TGTGCCAGCAGTGAAAGCGCAGAGGCTAATGAAAAACTGTTTTTT. Its translation: CASSESAEANEKLFF.

The J gene is TRBJ2-3, the V gene TRBV24-1; 9 positions agree with TRBD2. The V and J ends lost 4 bases and 2 bases, in that order; junction bases with no gene match: 9. Germline CDR1 and CDR2: KGHDR and SFDVKD. The CDR3 spans 17 residues. The CDR3 nucleotides are TGTGCCACCAGTGAAAACCTTAGCGGGAGATCCACAGATACGCAGTATTTT. Translation gives CATSENLSGRSTDTQYF.

The chain employs TRBV5-4 and TRBJ1-1, with D possibly matching TRBD1 (6 bases). The V end lost 4 bases, the J end lost 7 bases, and 11 bases lay between the germline ends. The CDR3 is 12 amino acids. Germline loops: CDR1 SGHNT, CDR2 YYREEE (reference sequence). The CDR3 DNA reads as TGTGCCAGCAGCCAGGGGTTAAATGAAGCTTTCTTT. Translated, it gives CASSQGLNEAFF.

Written as DNA, the CDR3 is TGTGCCAGCAGCCTTGGACAGCCGAACACTGAAGCTTTCTTT. Protein: CASSLGQPNTEAFF. This chain joins TRBV7-3 and TRBJ1-1; a weak D match, TRBD1 (6 bases). V lost 5 bases, J lost 1 base, and 11 bases lay in between. The germline V gene encodes CDR1 SGHTA and CDR2 FQGTGA. The CDR3 is made up of 14 amino acids.

The CDR3 here is CASRPTSGFYEQYF. The DNA of the CDR3 is TGTGCCAGCAGACCGACTAGCGGCTTCTACGAGCAGTACTTC. The rearrangement links TRBV28 to TRBJ2-7; 9 bases agree with TRBD2. The V and J ends lost 6 bases and 3 bases, in that order; junction bases with no gene match: 6. The CDR3 runs to 14 residues. CDR1 and CDR2 from the germline V gene are MDHEN and SYDVKM.

The chain combines TRBV28 with TRBJ1-5; D unresolved. The CDR3 runs 13 residues. Trimming stripped 7 bases from V and 4 bases from J, with 11 bases between. CDR1 and CDR2 from the germline V gene are MDHEN and SYDVKM. The CDR3 DNA reads as TGTGCCAGCACCGTACACAGAAATCAGCCCCAGCATTTT. Encoded protein: CASTVHRNQPQHF.

This clone was counted only a few times. The chain recombines TRBV19 with TRBJ1-1; D unclear. V shed 5 bases and J shed 5 bases, with 15 bases lying between them. The CDR3 covers 14 residues. Per germline, CDR1 LNHDA and CDR2 SQIVND (reference sequence). The CDR3 DNA reads TGTGCCAGTAGTCCGTCGGCGGTGGGTACTGAAGCTTTCTTT. It specifies CASSPSAVGTEAFF.

V and J are TRBV5-1 and TRBJ1-1; no firm D call. CDR1 and CDR2 (germline): SGHRS, YFSETQ. The CDR3 is 15 residues long. V lost 4 bases to trimming and J lost 2 bases, with 15 bases between them. Here the CDR3 reads CASSLSGQLNTEAFF. CDR3 DNA sequence: TGCGCCAGCAGCCTATCCGGCCAGCTCAACACTGAAGCTTTCTTT.

The rearrangement links TRBV7-3 to TRBJ2-6, with D tentatively TRBD2 (6 bases). The length of the CDR3 is 15 residues. The germline CDR1 and CDR2 sequences are SGHTA and FQGTGA. V was cut by 5 bases and J by 1 base, with 9 bases left in between. CDR3 loop: CASSRRGSGANVLTF. Written as DNA, the CDR3 is TGTGCCAGCAGCCGGAGGGGTTCTGGGGCCAACGTCCTGACTTTC. Full variable domain (outside the CDR3, taken from reference TRBV7-3 and TRBJ2-6): GAGVSQTPSNKVTEKGKYVELRCDPISGHTALYWYRQSLGQGPEFLIYFQGTGAADDSGLPNDRFFAVRPEGSVSTLKIQRTERGDSAVYLCASSRRGSGANVLTFGAGSRLTVL.

There are many counts of this clone. The chain combines TRBV6-2 or TRBV6-3 with TRBJ2-7, with D uncertain. This CDR3 has 15 residues. V shed 3 bases and J shed 7 bases, with 19 bases lying between them. CDR1 is MNHEY, CDR2 SVGEGT, per germline. The CDR3 region is CASSYQHTPSGEQYF. The CDR3 nucleotides read TGTGCCAGCAGTTATCAACACACCCCTTCTGGAGAGCAGTACTTC.

The chain is built from TRBV2 and TRBJ1-1; D is unclear. Germline V CDR1 and CDR2: SNHLY, FYNNEI. The CDR3 extends over 13 amino acids. V shed 8 bases and J shed 0 bases, with 10 bases lying between them. The CDR3 protein is CASGRAMNTEAFF. CDR3 DNA sequence: TGTGCCAGCGGACGGGCAATGAACACTGAAGCTTTCTTT.

The CDR3 is CASSSGGQSTDTQYF. CDR3 DNA: TGTGCCAGCAGCTCGGGGGGCCAAAGCACAGATACGCAGTATTTT. The chain carries TRBV7-3 and TRBJ2-3, with a weak D call TRBD2 (7 bases). This CDR3 is built from 15 residues. Looked up from germline, CDR1 is SGHTA and CDR2 is FQGTGA. Trimming pared 4 bases from V and 0 bases from J, leaving 11 bases between.

The chain uses TRBV2 and TRBJ1-5, with a tentative D call TRBD1 (5 bases). Trimming pared 6 bases from V and 2 bases from J, leaving 14 bases between. The CDR3 is 15 amino acids. CDR1 and CDR2 (germline): SNHLY, FYNNEI. In DNA, the CDR3 is TGTGCCAGCAGATCAGGGAGAGAGGGCAATCAGCCCCAGCATTTT. This gives the protein CASRSGREGNQPQHF.

This chain uses TRBV4-3 with TRBJ2-5; no clear D gene. The germline V gene encodes CDR1 LGHNA and CDR2 YSLEER. Trimming removed 0 bases from V and 5 bases from J, with 7 bases in between. The CDR3 is 13 residues long. CDR3 sequence (DNA): TGCGCCAGCAGCCAAGATAAGGCGGAGACCCAGTACTTC. It translates to CASSQDKAETQYF.